Below are 10 T cell receptor beta chains sequenced from a single sample in a study of vaccination and CD4 T cells after COVID-19. Treatment indicated: roughly 10-day PBMC culture with coronavirus spike peptide pools or control peptides (ViraFEST assay). Their antigens remain unidentified. The assay that was used to sequence DNA from cultured CD4+ T cells was the Oncomine TCR Beta short-read assay. TCRdb ran MiXCR on the PCR reads and lists one entry per CDR3 protein. The sample carries approximately 16,000 distinct CDR3 sequences, approximately 62% recorded once. Sequencing was done on a sample of CD4+ T cells from blood, cultured in vitro. These receptor sequences come from a human donor who had recovered from COVID-19.

The rearrangement uses TRBV20-1 and TRBJ2-7, with TRBD2 identical over 8 bases. The CDR3 totals 15 residues. V was pared by 3 bases and J by 5 bases, with 12 bases of the junction left unmatched. The V gene's germline CDR1 is DFQATT and CDR2 SNEGSKA (reference sequence). The CDR3 nucleotides are TGCAGTGCTAGGAGAGTAGGCGGGGGGTTTGACGAGCAGTACTTC. As protein: CSARRVGGGFDEQYF.

J is TRBJ1-2 and V is TRBV30; D is possibly TRBD1 (5 bases). Germline-derived CDR1 and CDR2 are GTSNPN and SVGIG (reference sequence). The CDR3 is made up of 11 amino acids. V dropped 2 bases and J dropped 7 bases, with 8 bases sitting between them. The CDR3 coding sequence is TGTGCCTGGAGTCCAGGGAGTGGCTACACCTTC. Its translation: CAWSPGSGYTF.

This chain uses TRBV6-1 with TRBJ2-1; D gene unclear. V was pared by 4 bases and J by 9 bases, with 7 bases between. CDR1 and CDR2 from the germline V gene are MNHNS and SASEGT. This CDR3 has 11 residues. Written as DNA, the CDR3 is TGTGCCAGCAGTGGGGTACGTGAGCAGTTCTTC. The encoded protein is CASSGVREQFF.

The V and J genes are TRBV11-2 and TRBJ1-5, with a weak D call TRBD1 (5 bases). The CDR3 totals 15 residues. Germline V gene lookup returns CDR1 SGHAT and CDR2 FQNNGV. Trimming cost V 0 bases and J 7 bases, with 13 bases left between them. CDR3 DNA sequence: TGTGCCAGCAGCTTAGATCAGTCAGGGCGACAGCCCCAGCATTTT. Residues: CASSLDQSGRQPQHF.

The J gene is TRBJ2-2, the V gene TRBV21-1; TRBD2 reflects the table's D call only, with no check against the DNA. TRBV21-1 is noted as a pseudogene. CDR3 length: 18 residues. In nucleotides, the CDR3 is TGTGCCAGCAGCGGACGGCGGGAGAACCCCCTCGAGGCCGGGGAGCTGTTTTTT. As protein: CASSGRRENPLEAGELFF.

J is TRBJ1-5 and V is TRBV6-2 or TRBV6-3; no firm D call. CDR3 length: 17 residues. Trimming pared 4 bases from V and 5 bases from J, leaving 21 bases between. CDR1 and CDR2 (germline): MNHEY, SVGEGT. The CDR3 is CASSSPRPGPRYQPQHF. CDR3 bases: TGTGCCAGCAGTTCACCGCGCCCCGGGCCTAGGTATCAGCCCCAGCATTTT.

The rearrangement links TRBV2 to TRBJ2-2; D gene ambiguous. The CDR3 consists of 16 residues. The germline CDR1 and CDR2 sequences are SNHLY and FYNNEI. Trimming took off 0 bases at V and 5 bases at J, with 13 bases between the two ends. DNA for the CDR3: TGTGCCAGCAGTGAAGCGCCCGGGTTCGGAACCGGGGAGCTGTTTTTT. This codes for CASSEAPGFGTGELFF.

The V and J genes are TRBV2 and TRBJ1-2; D is unresolved. Germline CDR1 SNHLY, CDR2 FYNNEI. Deletions cut 2 bases from V and 4 bases from J, with 11 bases between. This CDR3 region has 14 residues. The CDR3 is CASSEWEEGYGYTF. The CDR3 DNA sequence: TGTGCCAGCAGTGAATGGGAAGAAGGCTATGGCTACACCTTC.

The J gene is TRBJ1-5, the V gene TRBV12-3 or TRBV12-4; weak D call: TRBD1 (6 bases). The CDR3 has 14 residues. V was shortened by 5 bases and J by 5 bases, with 13 bases between the two germline ends. The CDR3, as DNA: TGTGCCAGCAGTCTACTCGGGGGCGATCAGCCCCAGCATTTT. Translating it yields CASSLLGGDQPQHF.

The chain uses TRBV11-2 and TRBJ1-2; perhaps TRBD1 as D (5 bases). CDR3 length equals 13 residues. V lost 9 bases, J lost 1 base, and 12 bases lay in between. The V gene's germline CDR1 is SGHAT and CDR2 FQNNGV. CDR3 amino acids: CASNPTVNYGYTF. Written as DNA, the CDR3 is TGTGCCAGTAACCCGACAGTTAACTATGGCTACACCTTC.